This TCR beta chain was observed in a study of blood T cell repertoires in COVID-19. Original handling: Amplification with reference gene primers provided the estimates of nucleated cell counts. Sequencing used immunoSEQ multiplex PCR; TCRdb keeps in-frame clones, though not all of them. V, J and clone size reflect that table, while D and trimming were determined from the DNA. Of about 170,000 clones listed, around 83% were seen once; the top ten hold 5.5% to 8.5%. The CDR3 runs to 15 residues. The V segment lost 7 bases and the J segment 7 bases; nucleotides outside the gene matches: 15. Germline V gene lookup returns CDR1 GTSNPN and CDR2 SVGIG (reference sequence).

Source material: peripheral blood. This TCR came from a woman older than 75 in a cohort sampled during active or convalescent COVID-19. The gene calls are TRBV30 and TRBJ2-1; 8 bases map to TRBD2. CDR3 nucleotide sequence: TGTGCCTTCGCCCCACTAGCGGAGGACCTTAATGAGCAGTTCTTC. Translated: CAFAPLAEDLNEQFF. The full variable domain, its missing parts supplied by reference TRBV30 and TRBJ2-1, is SQTIHQWPATLVQPVGSPLSLECTVEGTSNPNLYWYRQAAGRGLQLLFYSVGIGQISSEVPQNLSASRPQDRQFILSSKKLLLSDSGFYLCAFAPLAEDLNEQFFGPGTRLTVL.